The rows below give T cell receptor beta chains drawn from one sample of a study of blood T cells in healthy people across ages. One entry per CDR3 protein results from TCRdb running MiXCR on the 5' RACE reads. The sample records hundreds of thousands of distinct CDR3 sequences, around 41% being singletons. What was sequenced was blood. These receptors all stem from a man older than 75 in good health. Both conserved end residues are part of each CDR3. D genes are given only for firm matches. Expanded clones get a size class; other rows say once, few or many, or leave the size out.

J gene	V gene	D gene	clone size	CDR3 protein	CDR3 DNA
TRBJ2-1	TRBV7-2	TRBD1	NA	CASSLAYRGRDNEQFF	TGTGCCAGCAGCTTAGCTTACAGGGGACGGGACAATGAGCAGTTCTTC
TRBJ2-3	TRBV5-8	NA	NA	CASSLGVATDTQYF	TGTGCCAGCAGCTTAGGGGTGGCGACAGATACGCAGTATTTT
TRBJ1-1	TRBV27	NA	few	CASSPTSGPQAFF	TGTGCCAGCAGCCCCACGAGTGGTCCCCAAGCTTTCTTT
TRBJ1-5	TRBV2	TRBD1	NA	CASSPQGFASQPQHF	TGTGCCAGCAGTCCACAGGGGTTCGCGAGTCAGCCCCAGCATTTT
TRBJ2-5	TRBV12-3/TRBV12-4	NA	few	CASSLFSGQETQYF	TGTGCCAGCAGTTTATTTTCAGGGCAAGAGACCCAGTACTTC
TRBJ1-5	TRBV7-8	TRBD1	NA	CASSLSLGQGNQPQHF	TGTGCCAGCAGCTTGAGTTTGGGACAGGGGAATCAGCCCCAGCATTTT
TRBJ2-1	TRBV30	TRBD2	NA	CAWSVLRLAGVSNEQFF	TGTGCCTGGAGTGTACTTCGACTAGCGGGAGTTTCCAATGAGCAGTTCTTC
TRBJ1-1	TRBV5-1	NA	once	CASSPEGGANTEAFF	TGCGCCAGCAGCCCGGAGGGGGGAGCGAACACTGAAGCTTTCTTT
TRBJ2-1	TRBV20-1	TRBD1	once	CSAKTGGSYNEQFF	TGCAGTGCCAAGACAGGGGGCTCCTACAATGAGCAGTTCTTC
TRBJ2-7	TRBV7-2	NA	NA	CASSPGMPNAYEQYF	TGTGCCAGCAGCCCTGGTATGCCTAATGCCTACGAGCAGTACTTC
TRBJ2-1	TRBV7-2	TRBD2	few	CASSTAGASYNEQFF	TGTGCCAGCAGCACAGCGGGAGCGTCCTACAATGAGCAGTTCTTC
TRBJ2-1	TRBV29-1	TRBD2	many	CSVPTSGGGSSYNEQFF	TGCAGCGTTCCGACTAGCGGGGGGGGGAGCTCCTACAATGAGCAGTTCTTC